These T cell receptor beta chains were read from a single sample in a study of CD8 T cells in ankylosing spondylitis. MiXCR, applied by TCRdb to the 5' RACE reads, yields one record per CDR3 protein. The sample lists 250,000 to 300,000 distinct CDR3 sequences; 15% to 25% were seen once. The sample consisted of blood, either unsorted or a sorted T cell fraction (not recorded which). The receptors shown here come from a male donor with ankylosing spondylitis or in good health (not recorded which). The CDR3 runs from the conserved cysteine through the conserved F or W. Each record gives: J gene, V gene, D gene, clone size, CDR3 protein, CDR3 DNA. D genes are given only for firm matches. Clone size, where shown, is once, few, many, or a class for clones that have expanded.

TRBJ2-1 TRBV10-2 TRBD2 many CASSTGRLAVYNEQFF TGCGCCAGCAGCACAGGAAGGCTAGCGGTATACAATGAGCAGTTCTTC
TRBJ2-1 TRBV29-1 . . CSVGNLQGEQFF TGCAGCGTTGGGAACCTACAGGGCGAGCAGTTCTTC
TRBJ2-1 TRBV3-1 TRBD2 . CASSGGRGGGQFF TGTGCCAGCAGCGGGGGGAGGGGAGGCGGGCAGTTCTTC
TRBJ1-1 TRBV12-3/TRBV12-4 . . CASSFQGQRNTEAFF TGTGCCAGCAGTTTTCAGGGGCAGAGGAACACTGAAGCTTTCTTT
TRBJ1-5 TRBV15 . many CATSRGVGPEGQPQHF TGTGCCACCAGCAGAGGGGTGGGACCCGAGGGGCAGCCCCAGCATTTT
TRBJ2-1 TRBV20-1 . few CSAREGTLNEQFF TGCAGTGCTAGAGAGGGGACCCTCAATGAGCAGTTCTTC
TRBJ2-5 TRBV28 TRBD2 . CASSLLRTSGMGTQYF TGTGCCAGCAGCCTACTCCGGACTAGCGGGATGGGGACCCAGTACTTC
TRBJ2-1 TRBV6-5 TRBD2 once CASSYRTSGGTNEQFF TGTGCCAGCAGTTATCGTACTAGCGGGGGGACAAATGAGCAGTTCTTC
TRBJ2-1 TRBV6-1 TRBD1 many CASRLTGTGNNEQFF TGTGCCAGCAGATTGACCGGGACAGGGAACAATGAGCAGTTCTTC
TRBJ1-5 TRBV7-6 . . CASSSAGDQPQHF TGTGCCAGCAGCTCGGCGGGCGATCAGCCCCAGCATTTT